This T cell receptor beta chain was profiled in a study of T cell responses to AZD1222 COVID-19 vaccine. General study findings and limits: At study baseline, merely over 5 AZD1222 recipients were seropositive. Repertoire collection took place solely once the T cell response had peaked.

The length of the CDR3 is 15 residues. Germline V gives CDR1 GTSNPN, CDR2 SVGIG (reference sequence). J gave up 6 bases and V 5 bases, and 12 bases lay outside the gene matches. Data came from immunoSEQ multiplex PCR; TCRdb stores just in-frame clones and leaves some out. The sample shows 150,000 to 160,000 clones, 90% of them seen only once. Points on this clone: Antigen unknown.

The sequencing here drew on peripheral blood, taken on day 0 of AZD1222 vaccination. This receptor was obtained from an adult in good health. This chain links TRBV30 with TRBJ2-2, with 7 positions matching TRBD1. In DNA, the CDR3 is TGTGCCTGGCCGGGTTACAGGGGAATTTCCGGGGAGCTGTTTTTT. Amino acid sequence: CAWPGYRGISGELFF.